One sample yielded the 6 T cell receptor beta chains listed below, sequenced in a study of shared clonotypes between healthy human individuals. Using immunoSEQ multiplex PCR, the repertoire was profiled, and TCRdb retains in-frame clones only, with some absent. Of more than 2,000,000 clones in the sample, approximately 90% are singletons; the top ten hold roughly 0.14%. Sequencing was performed on naive CD4+ T cells sorted from blood. Subset given: CD45RA+ positively selected. Every receptor here comes from a young man in good health.

This clone was observed a few times. Lacking the conserved final phenylalanine or tryptophan, this CDR3 likely reflects a read error. The DNA is omitted, as the CDR3 cannot be located on it reliably, and the CDR3 follows TCRdb's listing. V usage is TRBV7-9 and J usage is TRBJ1-2; TRBD1 was called by the table and not checked on the DNA. The CDR3 length is 10 residues, termini included. Germline V gives CDR1 SEHNR, CDR2 FQNEAQ (reference sequence). The CDR3 loop reads CASILRKGIL.

The chain recombines TRBV4-1 with TRBJ1-2; 7 nucleotides align to TRBD1. The germline CDR1 and CDR2 sequences are MGHRA and YSYEKL. V was clipped by 4 bases and J by 2 bases; unmatched bases: 7. The CDR3 spans 15 residues. CDR3 nucleotide sequence: TGCGCCAGCAGCCTAGTCCTCAGGGGGAACTATGGCTACACCTTC. It codes for CASSLVLRGNYGYTF.

Details on this clone: Other DNA sequences from this sample encode an identical CDR3 as well. V usage is TRBV5-1 and J usage is TRBJ2-7; tentatively, D is TRBD1 (5 bases). Germline V gene data show CDR1 as SGHRS and CDR2 as YFSETQ. Trimming shortened V by 5 bases and J by 1 base, and 16 bases separated the two germline ends. CDR3 length: 15 residues. The CDR3 DNA sequence: TGCGCCAGCAGTTTAGGGGTGGGCGTTTCCTACGAGCAGTACTTC. Translation gives CASSLGVGVSYEQYF.

The chain joins TRBV11-3 to TRBJ2-5, with 11 bases matching TRBD1. CDR3 length: 15 amino acids. Unmatched junction bases numbered 6, after V lost 5 bases and J lost 4 bases. Per germline, CDR1 SGHNT and CDR2 YENEEA. The CDR3 DNA is TGTGCCAGCAGCCTAGGGACAGGGGGAGCAGAGACCCAGTACTTC. Amino acid sequence: CASSLGTGGAETQYF.

The rearrangement joins TRBV7-8 to TRBJ2-5; a weak D match, TRBD2 (6 bases). V lost 5 bases, J lost 1 base, and 8 bases lay in between. Germline CDR1 and CDR2: SGHVS and FQNEAQ. This CDR3 has 13 residues. The CDR3 here is CASSAGLQETQYF. The DNA for the CDR3 is TGTGCCAGCAGCGCGGGACTCCAAGAGACCCAGTACTTC.

The rearrangement links TRBV6-1 to TRBJ1-2, with D possibly being TRBD1 (6 bases). The V gene's germline CDR1 is MNHNS and CDR2 SASEGT. The germline V and J ends were trimmed by 1 base and 7 bases, with 19 bases remaining between them. The CDR3 covers 16 residues. The CDR3 reads CASSEDFRGALGGYTF. The CDR3 region has the DNA TGTGCCAGCAGTGAAGACTTTAGGGGGGCCCTAGGTGGCTACACCTTC.